This T cell receptor beta chain was captured by sequencing in a study of a mutant IDH1 vaccine in newly diagnosed glioma. About the study: Vaccines began 4-6 weeks after radiotherapy alone, or with temozolomide cycles. Previous treatment comprised radiotherapy, temozolomide, or both, mostly both.

Germline V gene data show CDR1 as SGHDT and CDR2 as YYEEEE. The CDR3 is 16 amino acids. V dropped 2 bases and J dropped 2 bases, with 16 bases sitting between them. This sample's time point: week 23, last vaccination. Topical imiquimod accompanied each vaccine dose, which consisted of 300 ug of mutant IDH1 20-mer peptide. Astrocytomas found in donors were new, WHO grade 3 or 4, IDH1-mutant and ATRX-lost. This clone was counted between two and nine times. Its antigen is currently unknown. The table came from immunoSEQ multiplex PCR; TCRdb's copy has only in-frame clones and leaves some out. The sample comprises about 64,000 clones, more than 75% of which are singletons, and about 4.1% rests with the top ten.

This material consisted of PBMCs, taken from a glioma patient whose treatment included an IDH1 peptide vaccine. The TCR originated in a man aged 25-45 years with glioma. The V call is TRBV5-6, the J call TRBJ2-5, with D perhaps matching TRBD1 or TRBD2 (5 bases each). This chain's CDR3 is CASSFLWDPLQETQYF. The CDR3 bases are TGTGCCAGCAGCTTTTTATGGGACCCCTTACAAGAGACCCAGTACTTC.